The TCR beta chain described here comes from a study of blood T cell repertoires in COVID-19. Across the study: Italy, Spain and the United States were the sources of the convalescent and acute COVID-19 samples.

Authors' processing steps: Cell counts per sample came from amplifying reference gene primers. Using immunoSEQ multiplex PCR, the repertoire was profiled, and TCRdb retains in-frame clones only, with some absent. The V and J calls and clone size are taken from that table; D and trimming were inferred from the DNA. The repertoire holds about 300,000 clones, 85% seen once, with about 1.9% in the top ten. CDR1 and CDR2 from the germline V gene are KGHSH and LQKENI. Trimming took 0 bases from V and 2 from J, leaving 10 bases between them. The CDR3 has 15 amino acids. Material: PBMCs or T cells enriched from blood (not recorded which). The sequence came from a woman aged 25 to 45 who had been exposed to COVID-19. The V call is TRBV18, the J call TRBJ2-5; D is possibly TRBD1 (5 bases). The CDR3 spells CASSPPGQDQETQYF. Written as DNA, the CDR3 is TGTGCCAGCTCACCACCGGGGCAGGATCAAGAGACCCAGTACTTC.